The rows below give T cell receptor beta chains drawn from one sample of a study of blood T cell repertoires in COVID-19. Repertoires were generated with immunoSEQ multiplex PCR, while TCRdb's copy carries only in-frame clones and drops some. The data hold about 160,000 clones, with 90% to 95% observed a single time. Material for sequencing was peripheral blood. The receptors originated from a woman aged 50 to 65 with acute or convalescent COVID-19. CDR3s include the opening cysteine and the closing phenylalanine or tryptophan. Fields, in order: J gene, V gene, clone size, D gene, CDR3 DNA, CDR3 protein. A D gene is named only where the DNA matches it firmly. Some rows mark clone size as missing; the rest say once, few, many or name a class of expanded clone.

TRBJ2-5 TRBV5-1 few TRBD2 TGCGCCAGCAGCTTGGACGTGGGACTAGCGGGGGGGCGAGAGACCCAGTACTTC CASSLDVGLAGGRETQYF
TRBJ2-7 TRBV9 . . TGTGCCAGCTCCCCCTCAGGGGCACACGAGCAGTACTTC CASSPSGAHEQYF
TRBJ1-5 TRBV28 . . TGTGCCAGCAGCCTCGGAGCCCCCAATCAGCCCCAGCATTTT CASSLGAPNQPQHF
TRBJ1-2 TRBV2 once . TGTGCCAGCAGTGGACAGGTCCTCTATGGCTACACCTTC CASSGQVLYGYTF
TRBJ1-4 TRBV6-5 . . TGTGCCAGCAGTTTAACCGGTAATGAAAAACTGTTTTTT CASSLTGNEKLFF
TRBJ2-2 TRBV10-3 . TRBD2 TGTGCCATCAGTGGGGAGGGGAACGGGGAGCTGTTTTTT CAISGEGNGELFF
TRBJ1-1 TRBV7-6 . . TGTGCCAGCAGCTCCCAGGAGGGCACTGAAGCTTTCTTT CASSSQEGTEAFF
TRBJ1-3 TRBV28 . . TGTGCCAGCAGCCAAAACCGCGAGGGCGAAGGAAACACCATATATTTT CASSQNREGEGNTIYF
TRBJ2-3 TRBV6-5 . . TGTGCCAGCAGTTACCGGGTGACAGATACGCAGTATTTT CASSYRVTDTQYF
TRBJ1-2 TRBV4-1 . . TGCGCCAGCAGCCAAGATTGGGGCGGATTCCAAGCTAACTATGGCTACACCTTC CASSQDWGGFQANYGYTF
TRBJ1-1 TRBV28 few TRBD1 TGTGCCAGCAGTTCTTCCGGGACAGGGGGCCGGATGAACACTGAAGCTTTCTTT CASSSSGTGGRMNTEAFF
TRBJ1-2 TRBV6-1 . TRBD1 TGTGCCAGCAGTGAAGCGCTCCGGACAGGGGATGGCTACACCTTC CASSEALRTGDGYTF
TRBJ1-1 TRBV2 . . TGTGCCAGCAGTGGACAGATGAACACTGAAGCTTTCTTT CASSGQMNTEAFF
TRBJ2-5 TRBV9 . . TGTGCCAGCAGCCCCGGGGGTAAGGAGACCCAGTACTTC CASSPGGKETQYF
TRBJ2-3 TRBV4-3 once . TGCGCCAGCAGCCAAGAGAGGGTAGCGGTCCCACTCTGGGATACGCAGTATTTT CASSQERVAVPLWDTQYF
TRBJ2-1 TRBV10-3 . . TGTGCCATCAGTGAGGAGTCCTTGCACAATGAGCAGTTCTTC CAISEESLHNEQFF
TRBJ1-1 TRBV3-1/TRBV3-2 . TRBD1 TGTGCCAGCAGCCAAGGGACAGGGGGGACTGAAGCTTTCTTT CASSQGTGGTEAFF
TRBJ2-1 TRBV7-8 . TRBD2 TGTGCCAGCAGCTTTTTTACAAGCGGGAGGGATCCCAATGAGCAGTTCTTC CASSFFTSGRDPNEQFF
TRBJ2-7 TRBV11-2 . . TGTGCCAGCAGCTTAGTGGGCGGGTCCTACGAGCAGTACTTC CASSLVGGSYEQYF
TRBJ1-6 TRBV21-1 . . TGTGCCAGCAGCGGGCAAGATAATTCACCCCTCCACTTT CASSGQDNSPLHF
TRBJ1-6 TRBV23-1 . TRBD1 TGCGCCAGCAGTCAATCGCCACAGGGGTCGGATTCACCCCTCCACTTT CASSQSPQGSDSPLHF
TRBJ1-5 TRBV2 . . TGTGCCAGCAGAGGGGCGGTAAGCAATCAGCCCCAGCATTTT CASRGAVSNQPQHF
TRBJ1-1 TRBV18 . . TGTGCCAGCTCACCTTTTGAGGAGGGGAAAGCTTTCTTT CASSPFEEGKAFF
TRBJ2-5 TRBV25-1 . . TGTGCCAGCAGTAGGGGCCAAGAGACCCAGTACTTC CASSRGQETQYF
TRBJ2-4 TRBV28 . . TGTGCCAGCAGTTTTTCGCGAGCCATTCAGTACTTC CASSFSRAIQYF
TRBJ2-7 TRBV6-1 . TRBD1 TGTGCCAGCAGTGAAAATTTAGGGGGCACCTACGAGCAGTACTTC CASSENLGGTYEQYF
TRBJ1-2 TRBV24-1 . . TGTGCCACCAGTGACGTCTATGGCTACACCTTC CATSDVYGYTF
TRBJ1-2 TRBV3-1/TRBV3-2 . . TGTGCCAGCAGCCAGCCTTTCGACAGGATCAACTATGGCTACACCTTC CASSQPFDRINYGYTF
TRBJ2-7 TRBV5-6 . . TGTGCCAGCAGCCACACAGATGCCTACGAGCAGTACTTC CASSHTDAYEQYF
TRBJ2-2 TRBV9 . TRBD2 TGTGCCAGCAGCGTAGGCGGGGGGCGTACCGGGGAGCTGTTTTTT CASSVGGGRTGELFF
TRBJ1-3 TRBV5-3 . . TGTGCCAGAGGCTCGGGGTCTGGAAACACCATATATTTT CARGSGSGNTIYF
TRBJ2-1 TRBV7-2 . . TGTGCCAGCAGGGCGACTAGTAAGTATGAGCAGTTCTTC CASRATSKYEQFF
TRBJ1-6 TRBV27 once TRBD1 TGTGCCAGCAGTTCCGGACAGGGAGTAACCTATAATTCACCCCTCCACTTT CASSSGQGVTYNSPLHF
TRBJ1-2 TRBV2 once . TGTGCCAGCAGTGTTAGTCTAGATGGCTACACCTTC CASSVSLDGYTF
TRBJ1-2 TRBV4-3 . TRBD1 TGCGCCAGCAGCCAAGGTGTGACAGGGCATAACTATGGCTACACCTTC CASSQGVTGHNYGYTF
TRBJ2-7 TRBV28 . . TGTGCCAGCAGTTTCACTACCTACGAGCAGTACTTC CASSFTTYEQYF
TRBJ2-2 TRBV5-1 . TRBD2 TGCGCCAGCAGCCCATGGGAGGGCCTGAACACCGGGGAGCTGTTTTTT CASSPWEGLNTGELFF
TRBJ1-1 TRBV15 . . TGTGCCACCAGCTCGATCCGGGACTCCAACACTGAAGCTTTCTTT CATSSIRDSNTEAFF
TRBJ2-5 TRBV6-4 . . TGTGCCAGCAGTGACTCGAAGGGGGAGGGAGAGACCCAGTACTTC CASSDSKGEGETQYF
TRBJ1-2 TRBV4-2 . TRBD1 TGTGCCAGCAGCCAAGAGACAGGGGGCGGTAACTATGGCTACACCTTC CASSQETGGGNYGYTF
TRBJ1-1 TRBV7-8 . TRBD1 TGTGCCAGCAGCCCACAGGGGACTGAAGCTTTCTTT CASSPQGTEAFF
TRBJ2-3 TRBV7-9 . . TGTGCCAGCAGCCTCGTTAGGGGGGGAGATACGCAGTATTTT CASSLVRGGDTQYF
TRBJ1-2 TRBV27 . . TGTGCCAGCAGACACACAGGGCAGTCTAACTATGGCTACACCTTC CASRHTGQSNYGYTF
TRBJ1-6 TRBV27 . . TGTGCCAGCAGTTTATATCCGAATTCACCCCTCCACTTT CASSLYPNSPLHF
TRBJ2-3 TRBV5-4 . TRBD2 TGTGCCAGCAGCTACCAACTAGCGGGGGGGACAGATACGCAGTATTTT CASSYQLAGGTDTQYF
TRBJ2-2 TRBV10-2 once TRBD1 TGCGCCAGCAGGCAGGGGGCTGGCGGGGAGCTGTTTTTT CASRQGAGGELFF
TRBJ1-2 TRBV6-4 . TRBD1 TGTGCCAGCAGACCTACAGGGGCGCCTGGCAGCTACACCTTC CASRPTGAPGSYTF